The rows below give T cell receptor beta chains drawn from one sample of a study of shared clonotypes between healthy human individuals. Produced via immunoSEQ multiplex PCR; TCRdb's table is partial and in-frame only. The table lists about 1.5 million clones, approximately 96% of them singletons. Input material: naive CD4+ T cells sorted from blood. These receptor sequences come from a young man in good health. Both conserved end residues are trimmed from each CDR3.

j_call cdr3_length v_call cdr3_aa
TRBJ2-2 14 TRBV19 ASREPGLPNIGELF
TRBJ2-1 13 TRBV5-1 ASSHRGAGDNEQF
TRBJ2-5 14 TRBV5-1 ASSLGGTSGWETQY
TRBJ2-1 13 TRBV28 ASSLGTSGRNEQF
TRBJ2-3 13 TRBV7-9 ASSPPGNPTYTQY
TRBJ2-7 14 TRBV6-8 ASSSAGGIWIYEQY
TRBJ2-1 12 TRBV5-1 ASSLVRGGNEQF
TRBJ2-7 14 TRBV11-2 ASSPHPARANYEQY
TRBJ1-3 14 TRBV5-1 ASSPVDFSSGNTIY
TRBJ1-1 13 TRBV5-4 ASSSLTVGVTEAF
TRBJ2-7 12 TRBV10-2 ASSYSGVYYEQY
TRBJ2-7 13 TRBV5-4 ASSLGASSSYEQY
TRBJ2-7 13 TRBV7-6 ASSPRSGIAYEQY
TRBJ1-1 12 TRBV2 ASSGEQLNTEAF
TRBJ2-3 13 TRBV5-6 ASRTYGGGTDTQY
TRBJ2-7 11 TRBV2 ASSVEGRGEQY
TRBJ2-4 12 TRBV7-8 ASSFRGGPGIQY
TRBJ2-6 13 TRBV15 ATSRVRAGANVLT
TRBJ2-2 15 TRBV27 ASSFSGLAVNTGELF
TRBJ1-5 12 TRBV5-6 ASSLGKGNQPQH
TRBJ2-1 15 TRBV9 ASSGGSGSHLYNEQF
TRBJ2-3 16 TRBV11-2 ASSLWGVASRSTDTQY
TRBJ2-5 13 TRBV6-1 ASSPYVATRETQY
TRBJ2-7 11 TRBV5-6 ASSLSQVGEQY
TRBJ2-1 9 TRBV28 ASSPFNEQF
TRBJ2-1 12 TRBV11-1 ASTQLDSYNEQF
TRBJ2-2 13 TRBV18 ASSKDRRNTGELF
TRBJ2-2 12 TRBV18 ASRLLENTGELF
TRBJ2-3 9 TRBV7-2 ASSFLDTQY
TRBJ2-3 13 TRBV10-2 ASRQASGYTDTQY
TRBJ1-4 13 TRBV6-5 ASRPEGARKEKLF
TRBJ1-5 13 TRBV27 ASSLSLGGNQPQH
TRBJ2-7 12 TRBV5-1 ASNSEAGPGEQY
TRBJ2-2 14 TRBV14 ASSQLRGPHTGELF
TRBJ2-7 12 TRBV6-6 ASRRTVDSYEQY
TRBJ2-4 13 TRBV28 ASRPSGQEKNIQY
TRBJ1-2 11 TRBV2 ASRPGGGNGYT
TRBJ2-5 12 TRBV4-3 ASSQDRVGWTQY
TRBJ1-1 10 TRBV5-4 ASRTRGTEAF
TRBJ2-7 12 TRBV5-8 ASSRQVGLYEQY
TRBJ2-7 12 TRBV2 ASSRGLTSYEQY
TRBJ2-7 10 TRBV6-1 ASSGQSYEQY
TRBJ2-2 15 TRBV19 ASSMRIRGLNTGELF
TRBJ2-2 12 TRBV28 ASRGAWRFGELF
TRBJ2-3 16 TRBV14 ASSQKSIGAGGTDTQY
TRBJ2-2 13 TRBV7-7 ASSPLGRHTGELF
TRBJ1-5 13 TRBV10-3 AISLGQDSNQPQH
TRBJ1-2 12 TRBV5-6 ASSPDRQNYGYT
TRBJ2-5 13 TRBV9 ASSVAGGPLETQY
TRBJ2-1 13 TRBV5-6 ASSFPSGRGNEQF
TRBJ2-3 14 TRBV5-4 ASRPFPGQDTDTQY
TRBJ1-2 13 TRBV14 ASSQDLTGNYGYT
TRBJ1-1 15 TRBV18 ASSPRSQSLMNTEAF
TRBJ2-7 10 TRBV6-1 ASSDYAYEQY
TRBJ2-7 12 TRBV25-1 ASRSPGHQYEQY
TRBJ2-3 12 TRBV9 ASSSSPRTDTQY